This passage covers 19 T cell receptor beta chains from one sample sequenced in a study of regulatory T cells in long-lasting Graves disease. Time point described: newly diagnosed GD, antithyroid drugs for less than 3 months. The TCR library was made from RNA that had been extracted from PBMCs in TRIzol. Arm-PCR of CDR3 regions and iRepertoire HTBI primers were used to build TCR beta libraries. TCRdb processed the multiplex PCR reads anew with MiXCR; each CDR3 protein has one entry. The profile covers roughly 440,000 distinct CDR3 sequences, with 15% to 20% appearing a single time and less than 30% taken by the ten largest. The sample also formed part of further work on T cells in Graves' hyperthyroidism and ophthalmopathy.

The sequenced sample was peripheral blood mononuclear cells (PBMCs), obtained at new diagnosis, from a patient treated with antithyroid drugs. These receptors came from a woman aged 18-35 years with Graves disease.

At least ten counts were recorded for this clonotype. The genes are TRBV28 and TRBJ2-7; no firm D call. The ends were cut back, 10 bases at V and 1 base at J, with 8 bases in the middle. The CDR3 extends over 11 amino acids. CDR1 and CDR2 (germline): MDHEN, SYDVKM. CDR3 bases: TGTGCCACCACGAGTTCCTACGAGCAGTACTTC. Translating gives CATTSSYEQYF.

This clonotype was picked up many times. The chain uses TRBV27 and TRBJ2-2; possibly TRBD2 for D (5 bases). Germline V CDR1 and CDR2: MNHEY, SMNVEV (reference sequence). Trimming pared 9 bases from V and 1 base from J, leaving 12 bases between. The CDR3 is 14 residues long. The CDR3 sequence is CASGGLLNTGELFF. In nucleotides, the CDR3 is TGTGCCAGTGGAGGACTCTTGAACACCGGGGAGCTGTTTTTT.

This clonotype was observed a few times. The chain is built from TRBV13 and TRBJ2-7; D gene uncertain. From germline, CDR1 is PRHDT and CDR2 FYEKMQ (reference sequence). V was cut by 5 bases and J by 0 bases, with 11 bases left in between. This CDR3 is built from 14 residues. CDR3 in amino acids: CASSLNSNSYEQYF. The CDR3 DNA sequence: TGTGCCAGCAGCCTTAACTCGAACTCCTACGAGCAGTACTTC.

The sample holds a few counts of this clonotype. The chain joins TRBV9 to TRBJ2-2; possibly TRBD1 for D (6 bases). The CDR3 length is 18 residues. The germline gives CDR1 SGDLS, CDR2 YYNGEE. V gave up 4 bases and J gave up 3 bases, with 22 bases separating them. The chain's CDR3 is CASSLPTLTGLDTGELFF. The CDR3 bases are TGTGCCAGCAGCCTACCAACATTAACAGGGTTGGACACCGGGGAGCTGTTTTTT.

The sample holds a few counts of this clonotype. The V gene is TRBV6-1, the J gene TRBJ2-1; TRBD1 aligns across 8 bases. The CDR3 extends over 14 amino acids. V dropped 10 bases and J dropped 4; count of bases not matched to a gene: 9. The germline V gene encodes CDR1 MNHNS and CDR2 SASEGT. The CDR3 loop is CATRLGQGYNEQFF. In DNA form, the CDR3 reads TGTGCCACCAGGTTAGGACAGGGATACAATGAGCAGTTCTTC.

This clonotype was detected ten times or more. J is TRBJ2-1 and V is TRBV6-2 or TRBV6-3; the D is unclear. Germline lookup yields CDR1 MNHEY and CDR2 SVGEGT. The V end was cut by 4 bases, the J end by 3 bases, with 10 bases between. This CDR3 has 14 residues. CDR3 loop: CASSSGRNYNEQFF. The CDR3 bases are TGTGCCAGCAGTTCGGGCAGAAACTACAATGAGCAGTTCTTC.

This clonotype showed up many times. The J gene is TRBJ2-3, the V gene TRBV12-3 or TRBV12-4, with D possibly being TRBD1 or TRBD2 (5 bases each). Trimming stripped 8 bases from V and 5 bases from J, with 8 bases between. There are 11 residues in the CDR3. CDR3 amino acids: CASGTGDTQYF. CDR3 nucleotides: TGTGCCAGCGGGACGGGAGATACGCAGTATTTT.

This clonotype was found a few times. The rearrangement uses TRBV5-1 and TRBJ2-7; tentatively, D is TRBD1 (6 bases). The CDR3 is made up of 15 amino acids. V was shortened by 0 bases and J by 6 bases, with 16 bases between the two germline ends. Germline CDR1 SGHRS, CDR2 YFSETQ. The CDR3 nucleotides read TGCGCCAGCAGCTTGGTGGCCCACAGGGACGGCGAGCAGTACTTC. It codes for CASSLVAHRDGEQYF. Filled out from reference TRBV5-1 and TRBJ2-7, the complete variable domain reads KAGVTQTPRYLIKTRGQQVTLSCSPISGHRSVSWYQQTPGQGLQFLFEYFSETQRNKGNFPGRFSGRQFSNSRSEMNVSTLELGDSALYLCASSLVAHRDGEQYFGPGTRLTVT.

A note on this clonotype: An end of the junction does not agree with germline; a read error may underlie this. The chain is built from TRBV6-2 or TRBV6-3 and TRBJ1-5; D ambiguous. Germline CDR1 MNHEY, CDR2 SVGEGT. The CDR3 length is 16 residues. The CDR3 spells CASSYGVPKGNQPQQF. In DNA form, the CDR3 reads TGTGCCAGCAGTTACGGGGTACCCAAGGGCAATCAGCCCCAGCAGTTT.

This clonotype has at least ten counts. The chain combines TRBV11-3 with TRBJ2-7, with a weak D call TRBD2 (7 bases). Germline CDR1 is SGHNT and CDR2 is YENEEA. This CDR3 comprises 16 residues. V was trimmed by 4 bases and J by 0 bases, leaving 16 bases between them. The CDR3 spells CASSSRGAGASYEQYF. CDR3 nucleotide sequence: TGTGCCAGCAGCTCCCGAGGGGCGGGGGCCTCCTACGAGCAGTACTTC.

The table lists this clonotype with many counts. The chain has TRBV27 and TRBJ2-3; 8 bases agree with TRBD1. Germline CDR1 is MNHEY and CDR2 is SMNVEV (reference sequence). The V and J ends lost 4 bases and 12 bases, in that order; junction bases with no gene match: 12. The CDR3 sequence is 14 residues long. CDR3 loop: CASSSTQDRAFQYF. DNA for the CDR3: TGTGCCAGCAGTTCAACACAGGACAGGGCCTTTCAGTATTTT.

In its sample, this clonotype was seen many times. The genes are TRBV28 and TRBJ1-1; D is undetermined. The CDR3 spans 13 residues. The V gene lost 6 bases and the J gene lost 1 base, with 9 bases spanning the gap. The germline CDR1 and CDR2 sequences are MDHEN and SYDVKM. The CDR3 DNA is TGTGCCAGCAGCTTACTGGAGAACACTGAAGCTTTCTTT. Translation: CASSLLENTEAFF.

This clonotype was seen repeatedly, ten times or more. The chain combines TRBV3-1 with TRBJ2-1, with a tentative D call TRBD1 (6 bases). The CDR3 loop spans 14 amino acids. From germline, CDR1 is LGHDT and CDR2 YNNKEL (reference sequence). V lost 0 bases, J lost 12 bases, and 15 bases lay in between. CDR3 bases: TGTGCCAGCAGCCAAGATCAGGGGCCGGGGCTGCAGTTCTTC. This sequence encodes CASSQDQGPGLQFF.

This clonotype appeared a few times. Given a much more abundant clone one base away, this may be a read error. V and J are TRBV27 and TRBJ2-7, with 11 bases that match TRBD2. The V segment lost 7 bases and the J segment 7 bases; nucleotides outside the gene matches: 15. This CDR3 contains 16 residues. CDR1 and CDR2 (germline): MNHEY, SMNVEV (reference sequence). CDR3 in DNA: TGTGCCAGCACCCAGCGGGCCGAGACTAGCGGGAATGAGCAGTACTTC. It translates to CASTQRAETSGNEQYF.

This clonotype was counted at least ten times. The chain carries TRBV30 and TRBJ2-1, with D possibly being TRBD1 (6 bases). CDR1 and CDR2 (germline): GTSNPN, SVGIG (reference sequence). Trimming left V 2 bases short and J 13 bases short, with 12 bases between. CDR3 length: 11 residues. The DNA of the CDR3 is TGTGCCTGGAGTTCCAGGGGCCATCAGTTCTTC. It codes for CAWSSRGHQFF.

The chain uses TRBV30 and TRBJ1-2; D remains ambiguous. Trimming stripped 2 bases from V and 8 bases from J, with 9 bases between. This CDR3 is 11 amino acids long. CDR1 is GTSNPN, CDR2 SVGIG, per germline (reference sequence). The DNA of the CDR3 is TGTGCCTGGAGTCGGCGTCGCGGCTACACCTTC. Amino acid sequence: CAWSRRRGYTF.

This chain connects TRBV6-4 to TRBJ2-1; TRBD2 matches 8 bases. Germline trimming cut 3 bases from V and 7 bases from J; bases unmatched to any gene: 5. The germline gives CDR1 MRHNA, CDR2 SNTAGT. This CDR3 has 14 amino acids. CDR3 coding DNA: TGTGCCAGCAGTGAAAGCGGGAGTACGAATGAGCAGTTCTTC. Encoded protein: CASSESGSTNEQFF.

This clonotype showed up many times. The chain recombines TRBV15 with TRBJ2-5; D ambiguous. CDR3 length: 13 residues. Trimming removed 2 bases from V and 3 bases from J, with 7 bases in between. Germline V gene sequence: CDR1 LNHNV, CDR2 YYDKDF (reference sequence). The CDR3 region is CATSRSPEETQYF. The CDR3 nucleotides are TGTGCCACCAGCAGAAGTCCAGAAGAGACCCAGTACTTC. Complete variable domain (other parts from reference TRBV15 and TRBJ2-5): DAMVIQNPRYQVTQFGKPVTLSCSQTLNHNVMYWYQQKSSQAPKLLFHYYDKDFNNEADTPDNFQSRRPNTSFCFLDIRSPGLGDTAMYLCATSRSPEETQYFGPGTRLLVL.

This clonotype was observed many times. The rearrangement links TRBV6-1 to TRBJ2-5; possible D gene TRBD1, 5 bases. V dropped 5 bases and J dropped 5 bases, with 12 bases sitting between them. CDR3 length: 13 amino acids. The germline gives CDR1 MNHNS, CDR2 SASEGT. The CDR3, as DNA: TGTGCCAGCAGTCGACGGGCAGGGGAGACCCAGTACTTC. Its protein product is CASSRRAGETQYF.